This T cell receptor beta chain was recorded in a study of blood T cells in healthy people across ages. The use of a sample-barcoded 5' primer and a J-beta primer mix characterized a second PCR of 7 to 11 cycles. TCRdb re-called the 5' RACE reads through MiXCR, storing one row per CDR3 protein. Of some 850,000 distinct CDR3 sequences in the sample, more than 25% were seen once. This clonotype was seen a few times. This sample also appeared in a second study, on T cells of mothers and their children. This second study says: Each 15 ul cDNA reaction used approximately 1.6 ug RNA; all RNA was used.

The receptor was isolated from a boy aged 5-17 years in good health. Sequencing used blood.

The CDR3 here is CASSPLWRARSTNEKLFF. CDR3 nucleotide sequence: TGCGCCAGCAGCCCCCTTTGGAGGGCCAGGTCAACTAATGAAAAACTGTTTTTT. The chain employs TRBV4-1 and TRBJ1-4, with unresolved D. Trimming took 4 bases from V and 0 from J, leaving 18 bases between them. The CDR3 runs 18 residues. CDR1 is MGHRA and CDR2 is YSYEKL in the germline V gene.